This entry concerns a single T cell receptor beta chain. Its target is not known. These data originate in a study of cytomegalovirus exposure and HLA in healthy donors. The wider study: Within the Caucasian-associated ancestry cluster were roughly 82% of the approximately 400 genotyped donors. Regarding the study as a whole: Presence/absence analysis assumed near-uniform sequencing depth across donors. In vitro work confirmed that three CMV-associated chains recognize CMV antigens. Researchers catalogued some 160 TCR beta chains as cytomegalovirus-associated.

The CDR3 is made up of 15 amino acids. With 6 bases clipped from V and 3 bases from J, the junction kept 9 bases outside the gene matches. Germline-derived CDR1 and CDR2 are SGHTA and FQGNSA. The PCR had 60 Vbeta and 13 Jbeta primers. Measured with immunoSEQ multiplex PCR; TCRdb has only the in-frame clones, and not every one. The top ten hold roughly 10% of the sample, which has approximately 150,000 clones, 82% seen once. Sequences were obtained from PBMCs. The TCR comes from a woman in her sixties or seventies in good health and CMV-seropositive. The genes are TRBV7-2 and TRBJ1-1, with 8 bases identical to TRBD1. This CDR3 is CASRPDRDSDTEAFF. For the CDR3, the DNA is TGTGCCAGCAGGCCGGACAGGGACTCAGACACTGAAGCTTTCTTT.